These 12 T cell receptor beta chains share one sample of origin, sequenced in a study of blood T cell repertoires in COVID-19. Clones were sequenced by immunoSEQ multiplex PCR, and TCRdb holds only the in-frame ones, with some missing. Here the sample spans about 11,000 clones, roughly 90% being singletons. The specimen was peripheral blood. The source of these receptors is a human donor in a cohort sampled during active COVID-19.

This chain connects TRBV11-2 to TRBJ1-6; perhaps TRBD1 as D (5 bases). The CDR3 covers 15 residues. V was shortened by 5 bases and J by 7 bases, with 15 bases between the two germline ends. CDR1 is SGHAT, CDR2 FQNNGV, per germline. CDR3 nucleotides: TGTGCCAGCAGCCTTCGGACGGGGGGGAATTCACCCCTCCACTTT. This encodes CASSLRTGGNSPLHF.

The CDR3 coding sequence is TGTGCCTGGAGTGTATCACAGGGGGCTTACAATGAGCAGTTCTTC. This encodes CAWSVSQGAYNEQFF. The rearrangement links TRBV30 to TRBJ2-1; 9 nucleotides line up with TRBD1. The CDR3 loop spans 15 amino acids. The ends lost 0 bases at V and 4 bases at J; junction bases unmatched: 4. Looked up from germline, CDR1 is GTSNPN and CDR2 is SVGIG (reference sequence).

The CDR3 loop reads CASSYEGQETQYF. CDR3 DNA: TGTGCCAGCAGTTACGAGGGACAAGAGACCCAGTACTTC. V usage is TRBV6-2 or TRBV6-3 and J usage is TRBJ2-5; D possibly corresponds to TRBD2 (5 bases). Germline V gene data show CDR1 as MNHEY and CDR2 as SVGEGT. V lost 2 bases, J lost 2 bases, and 6 bases lay in between. This CDR3 contains 13 residues.

The chain employs TRBV4-3 and TRBJ1-2; a weak D match, TRBD1 (5 bases). The CDR3 covers 15 residues. Deletions cut 4 bases from V and 2 bases from J, with 14 bases between. Germline CDR1 LGHNA, CDR2 YSLEER. This CDR3 is CASSLSRGPNYGYTF. CDR3 in DNA: TGCGCCAGCAGCCTTTCTAGGGGCCCAAACTATGGCTACACCTTC.

The count of this clone is one. The rearrangement uses TRBV5-1 and TRBJ1-4; 8 nucleotides line up with TRBD1. Germline loops: CDR1 SGHRS, CDR2 YFSETQ. There are 14 residues in the CDR3. Trimming cost V 3 bases and J 4 bases; bases outside gene matches: 2. The DNA of the CDR3 is TGCGCCAGCAGCTGGACAGGGAATAATGAAAAACTGTTTTTT. Translated, it gives CASSWTGNNEKLFF. The full variable domain, rest sourced from reference TRBV5-1 and TRBJ1-4, is KAGVTQTPRYLIKTRGQQVTLSCSPISGHRSVSWYQQTPGQGLQFLFEYFSETQRNKGNFPGRFSGRQFSNSRSEMNVSTLELGDSALYLCASSWTGNNEKLFFGSGTQLSVL.

The chain carries TRBV2 and TRBJ2-7, with D possibly being TRBD1 (6 bases). Trimming stripped 1 base from V and 2 bases from J, with 12 bases between. There are 15 residues in the CDR3. Germline CDR1 and CDR2: SNHLY and FYNNEI. The CDR3 sequence: CASSEGTVPTYEQYF. Written as DNA, the CDR3 is TGTGCCAGCAGTGAAGGGACAGTGCCTACCTACGAGCAGTACTTC.

The V and J genes are TRBV21-1 and TRBJ2-7; the table gives TRBD1 as D, unverified against the DNA. TRBV21-1 is a listed pseudogene. CDR3 size: 16 residues. The CDR3 here is CASSLAEPGQLYEQYF. CDR3 sequence (DNA): TGTGCCAGCAGTCTGGCGGAACCGGGACAGCTCTACGAGCAGTACTTC.

The chain employs TRBV11-2 and TRBJ2-3; 12 bases agree with TRBD1. The J segment lost 2 bases and the V segment lost 5 bases, leaving 5 bases of the junction unmatched. The CDR3 loop spans 16 amino acids. The germline V gene encodes CDR1 SGHAT and CDR2 FQNNGV. The DNA for the CDR3 is TGTGCCAGCAGCCTAGGGACAGGGGGCCTCACAGATACGCAGTATTTT. This encodes CASSLGTGGLTDTQYF.

The rearrangement links TRBV6-4 to TRBJ2-1; D is perhaps TRBD2 (7 bases). The V gene lost 0 bases and the J gene lost 5 bases, with 11 bases spanning the gap. The CDR3 runs 15 residues. Germline CDR1 is MRHNA and CDR2 is SNTAGT. CDR3 residues: CASSDSQGGDNEQFF. The CDR3 nucleotides read TGTGCCAGCAGTGACTCACAGGGAGGGGACAATGAGCAGTTCTTC.

The chain links TRBV7-6 to TRBJ2-7; 8 nucleotides agree with TRBD2. The CDR3 consists of 16 residues. Germline V gives CDR1 SGHVS, CDR2 FNYEAQ. V shed 1 base and J 5 bases; nucleotides not matched to a gene: 10. CDR3 sequence (DNA): TGTGCCAGCAGCTTAGGTAGCGGGGAGGTATACCACGAGCAGTACTTC. This gives the protein CASSLGSGEVYHEQYF.

V usage is TRBV24-1 and J usage is TRBJ2-1; D is unclear. The CDR3 extends over 13 amino acids. CDR1 KGHDR and CDR2 SFDVKD come from the germline V gene. Trimming removed 2 bases from V and 5 bases from J, with 6 bases in between. The CDR3: CATSDSEDNEQFF. CDR3 DNA: TGTGCCACCAGTGATTCAGAGGACAATGAGCAGTTCTTC.

This rearrangement joins TRBV7-9 to TRBJ2-1; 11 nucleotides align to TRBD2. From germline, CDR1 is SEHNR and CDR2 FQNEAQ (reference sequence). The CDR3 loop spans 19 amino acids. Trimming took 4 bases from V and 0 from J; bases not matched to a gene: 11. The CDR3 bases are TGTGCCAGCAGCTCTTTAGCGGGGGGGTCTATTAGCTCCTACAATGAGCAGTTCTTC. Translated, it gives CASSSLAGGSISSYNEQFF.